The 31 T cell receptor beta chains presented below share a single source sample, sequenced in a study of PD-1 blockade in mismatch repair-deficient tumors. Data came from immunoSEQ multiplex PCR; TCRdb stores just in-frame clones and leaves some out. The sample records approximately 37,000 clones, 70% to 90% being singletons. The input for sequencing was peripheral blood, taken roughly 75 weeks after starting pembrolizumab. The receptors originated from an adult with mismatch repair-deficient cancer.

This rearrangement joins TRBV10-2 to TRBJ2-7; TRBD2 might be the D (6 bases). V gave up 7 bases and J gave up 7 bases, with 23 bases separating them. The CDR3 spans 15 residues. Germline V gene sequence: CDR1 WSHSY, CDR2 SAAADI. The CDR3 coding sequence is TGCGCCAGCACCACCTGGGCGGGACCAGGTGAGGAGCAGTACTTC. This encodes CASTTWAGPGEEQYF.

The CDR3 DNA is TGTGCCAGCAGTTTCAGGGGGGACGGAACTGAAGCTTTCTTT. Protein product: CASSFRGDGTEAFF. The chain joins TRBV28 to TRBJ1-1; 7 nucleotides match TRBD1. V shed 3 bases and J 5 bases; nucleotides not matched to a gene: 6. Germline V gives CDR1 MDHEN, CDR2 SYDVKM. The CDR3 contains 14 residues.

The chain links TRBV9 to TRBJ1-1; 10 bases are a match to TRBD1. The CDR3 runs 14 residues. CDR1 SGDLS and CDR2 YYNGEE come from the germline V gene. V trimming: 3 bases; J trimming: 3 bases; junction bases outside the gene matches: 2. As DNA, the CDR3 is TGTGCCAGCAGCGGACAGGGGGCGGACACTGAAGCTTTCTTT. Translated, it gives CASSGQGADTEAFF.

The chain recombines TRBV15 with TRBJ2-2; D unresolved. Germline V gene sequence: CDR1 LNHNV, CDR2 YYDKDF (reference sequence). CDR3 length equals 16 residues. V was shortened by 4 bases and J by 9 bases, with 21 bases between the two germline ends. The DNA of the CDR3 is TGTGCCACCAGCAAGAAAGACTTAGGACCGCAGCGGGAGCTGTTTTTT. Amino acids: CATSKKDLGPQRELFF.

The genes are TRBV29-1 and TRBJ2-5; no firm D call. The germline V and J ends were trimmed by 0 bases and 2 bases, with 13 bases remaining between them. Germline V CDR1 and CDR2: SQVTM, ANQGSEA. The CDR3 is 15 residues long. CDR3 sequence reads: CSVEDRGAIQETQYF. CDR3 DNA sequence: TGCAGCGTTGAAGATCGAGGAGCCATTCAAGAGACCCAGTACTTC.

The chain uses TRBV30 and TRBJ2-1; unclear D gene. The CDR3 loop spans 12 amino acids. V lost 3 bases and J 5 bases, leaving 8 bases between the germline ends. Germline loops: CDR1 GTSNPN, CDR2 SVGIG (reference sequence). The CDR3: CAWSSVHNEQFF. The DNA for the CDR3 is TGTGCCTGGAGCTCGGTACACAATGAGCAGTTCTTC.

V usage is TRBV27 and J usage is TRBJ2-5, with 7 nucleotides matching TRBD1. Germline V lookup: CDR1 MNHEY, CDR2 SMNVEV (reference sequence). This CDR3 has 16 amino acids. The V segment lost 9 bases and the J segment 7 bases; nucleotides outside the gene matches: 20. In DNA, the CDR3 is TGTGCCAGTAGGGATTTAGGGGGCGAAGGAGGAGGGACCCAGTACTTC. As protein: CASRDLGGEGGGTQYF.

The chain carries TRBV30 and TRBJ2-3; 11 bases line up with TRBD2. Germline lookup yields CDR1 GTSNPN and CDR2 SVGIG (reference sequence). Trimming cost V 5 bases and J 6 bases; bases outside gene matches: 4. The CDR3 spans 13 residues. The CDR3 sequence is CAWASGRTDTQYF. CDR3 sequence (DNA): TGTGCCTGGGCTAGCGGGAGGACTGATACGCAGTATTTT.

The chain combines TRBV9 with TRBJ2-1; D is ambiguous. The CDR3 spans 12 residues. The V gene's germline CDR1 is SGDLS and CDR2 YYNGEE. V lost 4 bases and J lost 8, with 10 bases in between. The chain's CDR3 is CASSPYPDEQFF. Written as DNA, the CDR3 is TGTGCCAGCAGCCCCTACCCCGATGAGCAGTTCTTC.

The chain has TRBV19 and TRBJ2-1; 15 nucleotides line up with TRBD2. The germline V gene encodes CDR1 LNHDA and CDR2 SQIVND (reference sequence). The CDR3 contains 16 residues. V was pared by 5 bases and J by 4 bases, with 3 bases of the junction left unmatched. The CDR3 region is CASSGGTSGRYNEQFF. The CDR3 DNA follows: TGTGCCAGTAGTGGAGGGACTAGCGGGAGGTACAATGAGCAGTTCTTC. Together with reference TRBV19 and TRBJ2-1, the CDR3 gives the full variable domain: DGGITQSPKYLFRKEGQNVTLSCEQNLNHDAMYWYRQDPGQGLRLIYYSQIVNDFQKGDIAEGYSVSREKKESFPLTVTSAQKNPTAFYLCASSGGTSGRYNEQFFGPGTRLTVL.

The V and J genes are TRBV7-2 and TRBJ1-2, with 8 nucleotides matching TRBD1. V dropped 1 base and J dropped 6; count of bases not matched to a gene: 7. The CDR3 runs 15 residues. CDR1 is SGHTA and CDR2 is FQGNSA in the germline V gene. The CDR3 DNA is TGTGCCAGCAGCTTAGAGTTCCGGGACAGGAATGGCTACACCTTC. This sequence encodes CASSLEFRDRNGYTF.

This sequence joins TRBV10-3 and TRBJ2-1; TRBD2 is a possible D gene (6 bases). This CDR3 is built from 14 residues. Germline loops: CDR1 ENHRY, CDR2 SYGVKD. V lost 2 bases and J 5 bases, leaving 10 bases between the germline ends. CDR3 amino acids: CAISERRGDNEQFF. DNA of the CDR3: TGTGCCATCAGTGAGCGGCGGGGTGACAATGAGCAGTTCTTC.

This clone appeared once. V gene TRBV27 combines with J gene TRBJ2-5; 8 nucleotides align to TRBD2. The CDR3 consists of 17 residues. The germline gives CDR1 MNHEY, CDR2 SMNVEV (reference sequence). V trimming: 5 bases; J trimming: 5 bases; junction bases outside the gene matches: 16. CDR3 sequence reads: CASSQREQRPSSETQYF. The CDR3 DNA sequence: TGTGCCAGCAGTCAGCGGGAGCAAAGGCCTTCTAGTGAGACCCAGTACTTC.

The chain uses TRBV7-9 and TRBJ1-2, with D possibly being TRBD1 (6 bases). V lost 5 bases to trimming and J lost 2 bases, with 9 bases between them. This CDR3 region has 13 residues. Germline V gene sequence: CDR1 SEHNR, CDR2 FQNEAQ (reference sequence). The CDR3 sequence is CASSRGQNYGYTF. Written as DNA, the CDR3 is TGTGCCAGCAGCCGCGGACAGAACTATGGCTACACCTTC.

The V gene is TRBV7-2, the J gene TRBJ2-5; 7 bases line up with TRBD2. The CDR3 runs 14 residues. V lost 6 bases and J lost 4; bases outside the gene matches: 8. Germline values: CDR1 SGHTA, CDR2 FQGNSA. The DNA of the CDR3 is TGTGCCAGCAGTTTCGCGCGGGGGACAGAGACCCAGTACTTC. It is translated as CASSFARGTETQYF.

The chain links TRBV19 to TRBJ1-6; TRBD1 might be the D (5 bases). CDR3 size: 15 residues. V was cut by 7 bases and J by 1 base, with 11 bases left in between. Looked up from germline, CDR1 is LNHDA and CDR2 is SQIVND (reference sequence). The CDR3 region is CASTLQGSYNSPLHF. The DNA for the CDR3 is TGTGCCAGTACCCTGCAGGGATCCTATAATTCACCCCTCCACTTT.

The gene calls are TRBV6-1 and TRBJ2-7, with 7 positions matching TRBD1. Trimming at V came to 1 base and at J to 5 bases, leaving 8 bases not matched to a gene. There are 15 residues in the CDR3. CDR1 MNHNS and CDR2 SASEGT come from the germline V gene. CDR3 bases: TGTGCCAGCAGTGAAGTCCGGGACAGTATTAACGAGCAGTACTTC. Encoded protein: CASSEVRDSINEQYF.

This clone has only a few counts. The CDR3 protein is CASSPLGPPTEQYF. In DNA form, the CDR3 reads TGTGCCAGCAGCCCTTTAGGGCCCCCTACCGAGCAGTACTTC. This chain links TRBV21-1 with TRBJ2-7. TRBV21-1 is a pseudogene locus. The CDR3 loop spans 14 amino acids.

The rearrangement links TRBV5-8 to TRBJ1-4; D gene uncertain. This CDR3 spans 16 amino acids. Germline CDR1 reads SGHTS; CDR2 reads YDEGEE. The V end was cut by 3 bases, the J end by 5 bases, with 17 bases between. The DNA of the CDR3 is TGTGCCAGCAGCTCACGAGGTGGGCGGGTAAATGAAAAACTGTTTTTT. Translated: CASSSRGGRVNEKLFF.

The chain links TRBV5-5 to TRBJ2-7, with D hard to call. CDR1 and CDR2 (germline): SGHKS, YYEKEE (reference sequence). This CDR3 contains 13 residues. The V gene lost 2 bases and the J gene lost 0 bases, with 6 bases spanning the gap. CDR3 protein: CASSFTTSYEQYF. CDR3 nucleotide sequence: TGTGCCAGCAGCTTTACTACCTCCTACGAGCAGTACTTC.

The J gene is TRBJ2-2, the V gene TRBV12-5; 9 bases agree with TRBD2. The CDR3 loop spans 16 amino acids. The germline CDR1 and CDR2 sequences are LGHNT and FRNRAP. The V and J ends lost 0 bases and 3 bases, in that order; junction bases with no gene match: 2. The CDR3 DNA follows: TGTGCTAGTGGTTTGGTAATAGCGGGAGACACCGGGGAGCTGTTTTTT. Translation gives CASGLVIAGDTGELFF.

The chain recombines TRBV10-3 with TRBJ2-7, with D perhaps matching TRBD2 (6 bases). Germline CDR1 is ENHRY and CDR2 is SYGVKD. The ends were cut back, 1 base at V and 5 bases at J, with 18 bases in the middle. The CDR3 totals 16 residues. The DNA for the CDR3 is TGTGCCATCAGTGAGTTTCGGAGACCGGAGGGGAACGAGCAGTACTTC. The encoded protein is CAISEFRRPEGNEQYF.

The table lists this clone with a count of one. The chain is built from TRBV14 and TRBJ1-1; D uncertain. This CDR3 has 13 residues. Trimming left V 7 bases short and J 2 bases short, with 11 bases between. The germline V gene has CDR1 SGHDN and CDR2 FVKESK. CDR3 sequence: CASKHRGNTEAFF. The CDR3 DNA reads as TGTGCCAGCAAGCACCGGGGAAACACTGAAGCTTTCTTT.

The chain uses TRBV14 and TRBJ2-1, with D possibly being TRBD1 (5 bases). V lost 0 bases and J lost 0, with 9 bases in between. This CDR3 region has 16 residues. Germline loops: CDR1 SGHDN, CDR2 FVKESK. CDR3 sequence reads: CASSQDQGISYNEQFF. For the CDR3, the DNA is TGTGCCAGCAGCCAAGACCAGGGAATCTCCTACAATGAGCAGTTCTTC.

V gene TRBV27 combines with J gene TRBJ2-7; either TRBD1 or TRBD2 may supply D (5 bases each). This CDR3 region has 14 residues. V was shortened by 5 bases and J by 0 bases, with 11 bases between the two germline ends. The germline CDR1 and CDR2 sequences are MNHEY and SMNVEV (reference sequence). CDR3 residues: CASSHLGDSYEQYF. The CDR3 nucleotides read TGTGCCAGCAGTCACTTGGGGGACTCCTACGAGCAGTACTTC.

The chain joins TRBV19 to TRBJ2-1; 9 bases are a match to TRBD2. The CDR3 contains 15 residues. Germline V gene data show CDR1 as LNHDA and CDR2 as SQIVND (reference sequence). After removal of 5 bases from V and 7 bases from J, the junction contained 9 bases not matched to a gene. In DNA, the CDR3 is TGTGCCAGTAGTCCCCCGGGACTAGCTACAAATGAGCAGTTCTTC. This encodes CASSPPGLATNEQFF.

The rearrangement joins TRBV30 to TRBJ2-5; either TRBD1 or TRBD2 may fit D (5 bases each). This CDR3 has 13 residues. In germline, CDR1 is GTSNPN, CDR2 SVGIG (reference sequence). The V gene lost 3 bases and the J gene lost 2 bases, with 10 bases spanning the gap. The CDR3 DNA reads as TGTGCCTGGAGCCTGGGACCGCAAGAGACCCAGTACTTC. As protein: CAWSLGPQETQYF.

This chain uses TRBV10-2 with TRBJ2-3; the match to TRBD2 covers 10 bases. CDR3 length: 14 residues. Germline V gene lookup returns CDR1 WSHSY and CDR2 SAAADI. CDR3 loop: CLSASGRAPDTQYF. In DNA form, the CDR3 reads TGCCTGTCTGCCAGCGGGAGGGCCCCAGATACGCAGTATTTT.

V is TRBV11-2 and J is TRBJ2-3; D ambiguous. In germline, CDR1 is SGHAT, CDR2 FQNNGV. V shed 5 bases and J shed 2 bases, with 14 bases lying between them. The CDR3 covers 15 residues. Here the CDR3 reads CASSDPGANTDTQYF. CDR3 DNA sequence: TGTGCCAGCAGCGACCCCGGAGCTAACACAGATACGCAGTATTTT.

The chain recombines TRBV7-9 with TRBJ2-1; D is perhaps TRBD2 (6 bases). CDR1 and CDR2 (germline): SEHNR, FQNEAQ (reference sequence). With 5 bases removed from V and 15 bases from J, the gap between germline ends came to 17 bases. There are 12 residues in the CDR3. In DNA, the CDR3 is TGTGCCAGCAGCCCTCAGGAGGGCTTGTGGTTCTTC. Translating it yields CASSPQEGLWFF.

The chain uses TRBV7-9 and TRBJ2-5; 7 nucleotides align to TRBD2. Germline V gene sequence: CDR1 SEHNR, CDR2 FQNEAQ (reference sequence). Trimming removed 1 base from V and 3 bases from J; junction bases left unmatched: 14. The CDR3 spans 18 residues. The CDR3 loop reads CASSLGASGAGGEETQYF. The CDR3 region has the DNA TGTGCCAGCAGCTTAGGCGCTAGCGGAGCAGGCGGGGAAGAGACCCAGTACTTC.